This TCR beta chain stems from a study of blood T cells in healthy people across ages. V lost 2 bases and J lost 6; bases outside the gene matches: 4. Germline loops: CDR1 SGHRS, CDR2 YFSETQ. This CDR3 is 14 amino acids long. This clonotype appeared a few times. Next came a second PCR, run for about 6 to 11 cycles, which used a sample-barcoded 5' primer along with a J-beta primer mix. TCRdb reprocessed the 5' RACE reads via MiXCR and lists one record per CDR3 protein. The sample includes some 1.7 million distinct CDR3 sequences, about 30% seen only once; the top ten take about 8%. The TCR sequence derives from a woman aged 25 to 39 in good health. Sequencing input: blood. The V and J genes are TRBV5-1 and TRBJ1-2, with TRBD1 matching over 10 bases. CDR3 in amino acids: CASSFKTGGDGYTF. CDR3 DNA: TGCGCCAGCAGCTTCAAGACAGGGGGCGATGGCTACACCTTC. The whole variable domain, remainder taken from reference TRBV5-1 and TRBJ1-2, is KAGVTQTPRYLIKTRGQQVTLSCSPISGHRSVSWYQQTPGQGLQFLFEYFSETQRNKGNFPGRFSGRQFSNSRSEMNVSTLELGDSALYLCASSFKTGGDGYTFGSGTRLTVV.